This T cell receptor (beta chain) was observed in a study of beta chain features in type 1 diabetes. Sequencing targeted expressed TCRB transcripts, as all isolated RNA had been reverse transcribed. TCRdb's copy holds only in-frame clones and misses some; the assay was immunoSEQ multiplex PCR. The sample records 200,000 to 300,000 clones, about 26% being singletons. V shed 6 bases and J 6 bases; nucleotides not matched to a gene: 9. CDR1 LNHDA and CDR2 SQIVND come from the germline V gene (reference sequence). The CDR3 has 14 amino acids. What was sequenced was central memory CD4+ T cells from blood. This receptor was obtained from a man aged 25-40 years in good health. The chain couples TRBV19 to TRBJ1-2; 8 nucleotides match TRBD1. The CDR3 loop is CASRPDRVVDGYTF. The CDR3 nucleotides are TGTGCCAGTAGGCCGGACAGGGTGGTGGATGGCTACACCTTC.